Listed below are T cell receptor beta chains from one sample, sequenced in a study of blood T cell repertoires in COVID-19. The table came from immunoSEQ multiplex PCR; TCRdb's copy has only in-frame clones and leaves some out. The sample consists of around 500,000 clones, less than 90% of them appearing once. The sample was PBMCs or T cells enriched from blood (not recorded which). These receptors came from a woman between 55 and 75 years old who had recovered from COVID-19. Each CDR3 is given with its conserved first and last residue. The D gene is left open where the match is weak. Only part of the rows carry a size: once, few, many, or a class if the clone is expanded.

j_call d_call clone_size v_call cdr3_nt cdr3_aa
TRBJ2-1 TRBD2 NA TRBV10-3 TGTGCCATCAGTGAGTCGACTAGCGGGGGGCCTGAGCAGTTCTTC CAISESTSGGPEQFF
TRBJ2-7 TRBD1 once TRBV6-5 TGTGCCAGCAGTTACGCCGGACAGGATACCTACGAGCAGTACTTC CASSYAGQDTYEQYF
TRBJ1-5 NA few TRBV29-1 TGCAGCGCTGAATTCCCAGGGAGCAATCAGCCCCAGCATTTT CSAEFPGSNQPQHF
TRBJ1-5 TRBD1 NA TRBV5-1 TGCGCCAGCAGCCCGGGGACAGGGGGCGTGCAGCCCCAGCATTTT CASSPGTGGVQPQHF
TRBJ1-5 NA NA TRBV6-1 TGTGCCAGCAGTGAATTAACAGGGCCGGTCAATCAGCCCCAGCATTTT CASSELTGPVNQPQHF
TRBJ1-2 TRBD1 NA TRBV2 TGTGCCAGCAGAGGGACAGGGGGACGTGGCTACACCTTC CASRGTGGRGYTF
TRBJ1-5 NA many TRBV6-5 TGTGCCAGCAGTTACTCAGACAGTAGCAATCAGCCCCAGCATTTT CASSYSDSSNQPQHF
TRBJ2-4 TRBD1 NA TRBV5-1 TGCGCCAGCAGCTTGGGGACAGGGGGCGCGAGGAAAAACATTCAGTACTTC CASSLGTGGARKNIQYF
TRBJ1-3 NA NA TRBV7-6 TGTGCCAGCAGCCAGATCTCTCATCCCCTTTTGTCCGGAAACACCATATATTTT CASSQISHPLLSGNTIYF
TRBJ1-4 TRBD1 NA TRBV19 TGTGCCAGTAGTCCATACAGGGGGATCACAACTAATGAAAAACTGTTTTTT CASSPYRGITTNEKLFF
TRBJ2-1 TRBD1 NA TRBV19 TGCGCCAGTAGTCCCGATCAGAGGGACAGGGTATACAATGAGCAGTTCTTC CASSPDQRDRVYNEQFF
TRBJ1-6 NA NA TRBV27 TGTGCCAGCAGTTTCCTCAATTCACCCCTCCACTTT CASSFLNSPLHF
TRBJ2-3 NA NA TRBV3-1/TRBV3-2 TGTGCCAGCAGCGGGGGGTCGGCAAATACGCAGTATTTT CASSGGSANTQYF
TRBJ2-5 NA NA TRBV18 TGTGCCAGCTCACCGCTCCCCCCCCAGGGGACCGTCCAAGAGACCCAGTACTTC CASSPLPPQGTVQETQYF
TRBJ2-2 TRBD1 NA TRBV7-8 TGTGCCAGCAGCTTCTTCCGGGACAGGGATAACACCGGGGAGCTGTTTTTT CASSFFRDRDNTGELFF
TRBJ2-3 NA NA TRBV6-6 TGTGCCAGCAGTTCGAGCGGGCTTACAGATACGCAGTATTTT CASSSSGLTDTQYF
TRBJ1-6 NA NA TRBV5-6 TGTGCCAGCAGCCTTCAGCGGCTAAATAATTCACCCCTCCACTTT CASSLQRLNNSPLHF